Shown below are 9 T cell receptor beta chains from a single sample sequenced in a study of beta chain features in type 1 diabetes. The whole isolated RNA underwent reverse transcription, so sequencing captured expressed TCRB transcripts. Libraries were prepared by immunoSEQ multiplex PCR; TCRdb keeps only in-frame clonotypes and omits some of them. In the table there are 300,000 to 350,000 clones, 8% of which are singletons. What was sequenced was central memory CD4+ T cells from blood. The source of these receptors is a woman aged 18-35 years in good health.

This clone was detected only a few times. The chain couples TRBV19 to TRBJ2-3; TRBD2 matches at 10 bases. The CDR3 is 13 amino acids. Germline CDR1 is LNHDA and CDR2 is SQIVND (reference sequence). The V and J ends lost 8 bases and 4 bases, in that order; junction bases with no gene match: 3. CDR3: CASGSGRADTQYF. In nucleotides, the CDR3 is TGTGCCAGTGGAAGCGGGAGGGCAGATACGCAGTATTTT.

This clone was counted only a few times. The rearrangement joins TRBV25-1 to TRBJ2-7; D not resolved. Germline V gives CDR1 MGHDK, CDR2 SYGVNS. Trimming took off 10 bases at V and 7 bases at J, with 20 bases between the two ends. CDR3 length: 13 residues. The CDR3 loop reads CATSGPGLSEQYF. For the CDR3, the DNA is TGTGCCACCTCCGGGCCCGGTCTCTCGGAGCAGTACTTC.

This rearrangement joins TRBV6-1 to TRBJ2-7; 13 bases are shared with TRBD2. Germline V CDR1 and CDR2: MNHNS, SASEGT. V gave up 3 bases and J gave up 2 bases; unmatched junction bases: 1. The CDR3 spans 15 residues. CDR3 DNA sequence: TGTGCCAGCAGTGAGGGACTAGCGGGGACCTACGAGCAGTACTTC. Translated, it gives CASSEGLAGTYEQYF.

This rearrangement joins TRBV19 to TRBJ1-5; D gene unclear. V was shortened by 3 bases and J by 7 bases, with 16 bases between the two germline ends. The CDR3 runs 15 residues. Per the germline V gene, CDR1 is LNHDA and CDR2 is SQIVND (reference sequence). DNA for the CDR3: TGTGCCAGTAGTATCCCGGCCAACACCGGGCAGCCCCAGCATTTT. Residues: CASSIPANTGQPQHF.

The chain is built from TRBV5-4 and TRBJ2-2; 9 bases line up with TRBD2. After removal of 4 bases from V and 8 bases from J, the junction contained 9 bases not matched to a gene. Germline values: CDR1 SGHNT, CDR2 YYREEE (reference sequence). The CDR3 consists of 15 residues. CDR3 nucleotides: TGTGCCAGCAGCCCCAGGCGGGGGGGAGTAGGGGAGCTGTTTTTT. It codes for CASSPRRGGVGELFF.

The CDR3 region is CASSPPSLRTYEQYF. DNA for the CDR3: TGTGCCAGCAGCCCCCCTAGTCTACGTACCTACGAGCAGTACTTC. The rearrangement joins TRBV28 to TRBJ2-7; D gene uncertain. The germline gives CDR1 MDHEN, CDR2 SYDVKM. The germline V and J ends were trimmed by 6 bases and 2 bases, with 17 bases remaining between them. This CDR3 has 15 amino acids.

This clone was observed a few times. This chain joins TRBV20-1 and TRBJ2-1; 12 nucleotides agree with TRBD2. The CDR3 is 10 amino acids. V was pared by 7 bases and J by 15 bases, with 4 bases of the junction left unmatched. Germline V CDR1 and CDR2: DFQATT, SNEGSKA (reference sequence). In nucleotides, the CDR3 is TGCAGTGGACTAGCGGGAGACTTGTTCTTC. This encodes CSGLAGDLFF.

This clone was counted a few times. This sequence joins TRBV27 and TRBJ2-3; no reliable D call. With 6 bases removed from V and 4 bases from J, the gap between germline ends came to 14 bases. The CDR3 extends over 14 amino acids. Germline loops: CDR1 MNHEY, CDR2 SMNVEV (reference sequence). The CDR3: CASRSRAFSDTQYF. In DNA, the CDR3 is TGTGCCAGCAGATCCCGTGCGTTTTCAGATACGCAGTATTTT.

This clone was detected a few times. The CDR3 bases are TGTGCCAGCAGTGAAGGGGTCCGGGACCCCCAGTTCTTC. Encoded protein: CASSEGVRDPQFF. The chain recombines TRBV7-9 with TRBJ2-1, with D possibly called TRBD1 or TRBD2 (5 bases each). V lost 6 bases and J lost 13, with 19 bases in between. Germline CDR1 SEHNR, CDR2 FQNEAQ (reference sequence). There are 13 residues in the CDR3.